This record covers a single T cell receptor beta chain. The antigen is not known. These data come from a study of glioma-infiltrating T cells. Findings and limits, study-wide: Non-neoplastic patients had below-expected tissue-blood divergence, while all gliomas exceeded expectation. Tissue and blood shared very few CDR3 sequences.

This CDR3 is built from 15 residues. Germline V CDR1 and CDR2: MNHNS, SASEGT. V lost 5 bases to trimming and J lost 0 bases, with 12 bases between them. The iRepertoire nested amplicon-rescue multiplex PCR amplified TCR alpha and beta CDR3s from RNA. Input was roughly 100-450 ng of tissue mRNA or PBMC total RNA. TCRdb redid the calling of the multiplex PCR reads with MiXCR, one entry per CDR3 protein. The sample contains about 140,000 distinct CDR3 sequences, about two fifths of which appear only once. The sequenced sample was glioma tissue, nonneoplastic brain tissue, or PBMCs (not recorded which). The source is a human donor with low-grade glioma or glioblastoma, undergoing nonglioma brain surgery, or in good health (not recorded which). The V gene is TRBV6-1, the J gene TRBJ2-3; D remains ambiguous. The DNA of the CDR3 is TGTGCCAGCAGTAACGGCCTGGGCAGCACAGATACGCAGTATTTT. Encoded protein: CASSNGLGSTDTQYF.